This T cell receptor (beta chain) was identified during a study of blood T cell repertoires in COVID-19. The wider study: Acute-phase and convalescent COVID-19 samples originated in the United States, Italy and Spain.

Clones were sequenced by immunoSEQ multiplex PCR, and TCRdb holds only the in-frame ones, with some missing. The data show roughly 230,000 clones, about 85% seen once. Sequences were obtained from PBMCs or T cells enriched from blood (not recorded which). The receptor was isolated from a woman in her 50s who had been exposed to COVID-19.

The CDR3 reads CASRRSPNTEAFF. In DNA, the CDR3 is TGTGCCAGCAGACGAAGCCCGAACACTGAAGCTTTCTTT. The chain links TRBV7-9 to TRBJ1-1; the D is unclear. Trimming left V 6 bases short and J 1 base short, with 9 bases between. The CDR3 has 13 amino acids. CDR1 and CDR2 (germline): SEHNR, FQNEAQ (reference sequence).